The rows below give T cell receptor beta chains drawn from one sample of a study of blood T cell repertoires in COVID-19. Profiled with immunoSEQ multiplex PCR; TCRdb holds only in-frame clones, not every one. The sample lists over 200,000 clones; 87% were seen once. Sequences were obtained from PBMCs or T cells enriched from blood (not recorded which). Every receptor here comes from a young man who had recovered from COVID-19. The CDR3 runs from the conserved cysteine through the conserved F or W.

TRBJ1-2,TRBV6-4,CASSDSRGRGYGYTF
TRBJ2-1,TRBV18,CASSPFGEGNRNEQFF
TRBJ1-1,TRBV5-5,CASSPEGDTEAFF
TRBJ2-7,TRBV19,CASSKWLGLDSEQYF
TRBJ2-1,TRBV5-1,CASSLVEGRAGNEQFF
TRBJ1-5,TRBV4-3,CASSQDRASNQPQHF
TRBJ2-7,TRBV25-1,CASSGPDYQYF
TRBJ2-3,TRBV14,CASSPRVADTQYF
TRBJ2-3,TRBV5-1,CASSENPILSGSPTTDTQYF
TRBJ2-2,TRBV10-1,CASRRTVDTGELFF
TRBJ2-4,TRBV4-2,CASSQEHLGPSGIGSKNIQYF
TRBJ1-1,TRBV7-9,CASILELNTEAFF
TRBJ1-4,TRBV13,CASSLGAGADEKLFF
TRBJ2-7,TRBV28,CASTATRGTTYEQYF
TRBJ1-1,TRBV28,CASSPSTGGAAFF
TRBJ1-1,TRBV7-2,CASSSYGGNTEAFF
TRBJ1-4,TRBV28,CASSVLGGRGEKLFF
TRBJ2-2,TRBV18,CASSPERRANTGELFF
TRBJ2-1,TRBV28,CASSPERREQFF
TRBJ1-2,TRBV5-1,CASSPDGGYNSYTF
TRBJ2-1,TRBV19,CASSGTDEQFF
TRBJ2-7,TRBV6-1,CASSEGQGPVDEQYF
TRBJ2-7,TRBV2,CASSSRSDRLGYEQYF
TRBJ1-2,TRBV28,CASSLRETNYGYTF
TRBJ1-5,TRBV6-1,CASSEFSQGEVPNQPQHF
TRBJ1-1,TRBV5-6,CASSVAGQLMNTEAFF
TRBJ2-1,TRBV5-1,CASSSRTSMGEQFF
TRBJ1-6,TRBV6-5,CASRHRDRNNSPLHF
TRBJ1-2,TRBV5-8,CASSLRTGTGSGYTF
TRBJ2-5,TRBV6-4,CAIPGQGWETQYF
TRBJ1-4,TRBV27,CASSFQEKLFF
TRBJ1-6,TRBV7-9,CASSPIPNEPNSPLHF
TRBJ1-2,TRBV27,CASRRTGQEENGYTF
TRBJ1-1,TRBV3-1/TRBV3-2,CASRRTGANTEAFF
TRBJ1-1,TRBV29-1,CSVIRDTEAFF
TRBJ1-4,TRBV2,CASHRTLLTNEKLFF
TRBJ2-7,TRBV14,CASSQLGFPYEQYF
TRBJ2-1,TRBV12-2,CASRLGLAGVGVDEQFF
TRBJ1-4,TRBV5-1,CASSLDRAPNEKLFF
TRBJ1-5,TRBV28,CASSINRGLGQPQHF
TRBJ2-3,TRBV28,CASSTSIAGIDTQYF
TRBJ1-3,TRBV28,CASTPETAGNTIYF
TRBJ2-5,TRBV5-1,CASSSQGAQGETQYF
TRBJ1-5,TRBV6-5,CASSPGQGGQPQHF
TRBJ2-1,TRBV9,CASSVRAGEPGEQFF
TRBJ1-2,TRBV3-1/TRBV3-2,CASSQDAPGGANGYTF
TRBJ2-1,TRBV6-5,CASSRTSGHAEQFF
TRBJ1-3,TRBV28,CASSGGLTIYF
TRBJ2-2,TRBV9,CASSVVGGNTGELFF
TRBJ1-5,TRBV7-9,CASSYGDNQPQHF
TRBJ2-2,TRBV5-1,CASSARGGGELFF
TRBJ2-3,TRBV3-1/TRBV3-2,CASSQTVTDTQYF
TRBJ2-3,TRBV10-3,CAISGRSGRGGRTSTDTQYF
TRBJ1-5,TRBV28,CASRPGGTASPQHF
TRBJ1-5,TRBV6-2/TRBV6-3,CASSYSRYQPQHF
TRBJ1-3,TRBV27,CASTRGWGNTIYF
TRBJ1-1,TRBV5-4,CASSLAGGTNTEAFF